These T cell receptor beta chains were read from a single sample in a study of shared T cell receptors in the human thymus. The assay was immunoSEQ multiplex PCR, and TCRdb's table has in-frame clones only and misses some. The table shows some 640,000 clones, with about 89% occurring only once. These data were also filed under a second study, of human thymus T cells.

The sample comprised thymocytes. The receptors were sampled from a boy under two years old with a congenital heart defect. CDR3s include the opening cysteine and the closing phenylalanine or tryptophan. Fields, in order: V gene, D gene, J gene, clone size, CDR3 DNA, CDR3 protein. The D gene is left open where the match is weak. Some rows mark clone size as missing; the rest say once, few, many or name a class of expanded clone.

TRBV25-1	TRBD1	TRBJ2-7	-	TGTGCCAGCAGCGGACAGGGGGTCTACGAGCAGTACTTC	CASSGQGVYEQYF
TRBV28	TRBD1	TRBJ2-2	-	TGTGCCAGCAGCAACTGGGACAGCCTGACCGGGGAGCTGTTTTTT	CASSNWDSLTGELFF
TRBV5-6	TRBD1	TRBJ2-7	-	TGTGCCAGCAGCTTGAAGGGACAGCCCACCGGCCTTTACGAGCAGTACTTC	CASSLKGQPTGLYEQYF
TRBV4-3	TRBD1	TRBJ2-1	-	TGCGCCAGCAGCCAAGAGCCCAACGGGACAGGGGCCTACAATGAGCAGTTCTTC	CASSQEPNGTGAYNEQFF
TRBV4-1	-	TRBJ2-1	-	TGCGCCAGCAGCCAAGATTTTAGCTTCCGGGGGTCCTCCTACAATGAGCAGTTCTTC	CASSQDFSFRGSSYNEQFF
TRBV27	TRBD2	TRBJ2-1	-	TGTGCCAGCAGTGGGGGGGAGGGGTATGAGCAGTTCTTC	CASSGGEGYEQFF
TRBV14	TRBD1	TRBJ2-7	-	TGTGCCAGCAGCCCGGGACAGGGGAGGTACGAGCAGTACTTC	CASSPGQGRYEQYF
TRBV13	TRBD1	TRBJ2-5	few	TGTGCCAGCAGTCCGGACAGGGGGCTTTCTGAGACCCAGTACTTC	CASSPDRGLSETQYF
TRBV25-1	-	TRBJ2-7	-	TGTGCCAGCAGTGATCGGGGGACAGAAGCCTACGAGCAGTACTTC	CASSDRGTEAYEQYF
TRBV14	-	TRBJ1-2	-	TGTGCCAGCAGCCAAGCAGGGGTGGGAGGCTACACCTTC	CASSQAGVGGYTF
TRBV28	-	TRBJ1-2	-	TGTGCCAGCAGTGTAAGACTTGGGAACTATGGCTACACCTTC	CASSVRLGNYGYTF
TRBV2	TRBD1	TRBJ1-5	-	TGTGCCAGCACCCCCCGTGTAGGGAAGGGGGCATTGGGCAATCAGCCCCAGCATTTT	CASTPRVGKGALGNQPQHF
TRBV6-5	TRBD1	TRBJ2-7	-	TGTGCCAGCAGCCCGGACAGGTCGAACACCTACGAGCAGTACTTC	CASSPDRSNTYEQYF
TRBV29-1	TRBD2	TRBJ2-5	-	TGCAGCGTAGTAACGGGACTACCCCCGAGAGAGACCCAGTACTTC	CSVVTGLPPRETQYF
TRBV7-9	TRBD1	TRBJ1-4	-	TGTGCCAGCAGCTCCTCCCGACAGGGCAAATCTGGAAAACTGTTTTTT	CASSSSRQGKSGKLFF
TRBV29-1	-	TRBJ1-1	-	TGCAGCGTTGGAATGAAGGGGCGAGTAGCCCGTAACACTGAAGCTTTCTTT	CSVGMKGRVARNTEAFF